This T cell receptor (beta chain) was identified in a study of blood T cell repertoires in COVID-19. Overall study context: Spain, Italy and the United States supplied samples that represented acute and convalescent COVID-19.

The germline V gene has CDR1 SGHTA and CDR2 FQGNSA. V dropped 1 base and J dropped 1 base, with 8 bases sitting between them. CDR3 length: 15 residues. Sequencing was performed with immunoSEQ multiplex PCR; in TCRdb, only in-frame clones are kept and a portion is missing. Here the sample spans 70,000 to 80,000 clones, 87% being singletons. The sample comprised peripheral blood. The sequence was obtained from a woman in her forties or fifties with acute or convalescent COVID-19. The chain links TRBV7-2 to TRBJ1-5; possible D gene TRBD1, 6 bases. As DNA, the CDR3 is TGTGCCAGCAGCTTAGTCGGACAGAGCAATCAGCCCCAGCATTTT. Translating gives CASSLVGQSNQPQHF.